This entry lists 4 T cell receptor beta chains sequenced from one sample in a study of T cell responses to AZD1222 COVID-19 vaccine (dated by TCRdb to the early 2020s). The library relied on the immunoSEQ multiplex PCR assay. Held by TCRdb, this immuneACCESS table contains in-frame sequences only and omits some clones. Under half of the omission traces to an unresolved V gene where checked; the cause of the rest is unknown. Across this sample there are about 120,000 clones, with more than 75% seen only once. The ten largest clonotypes hold about 10% of the sample. Taken with the paper, the label for time point translates to: baseline before first vaccination. The sample was peripheral blood, taken on day 0 of AZD1222 vaccination. The receptors were sampled from an adult in good health.

The rearrangement joins TRBV30 to TRBJ2-7, with TRBD1 as a possible D gene (6 bases). Germline CDR1 GTSNPN, CDR2 SVGIG (reference sequence). This CDR3 is built from 13 residues. Trimming took 3 bases from V and 4 from J, leaving 13 bases between them. CDR3 residues: CAWRADSLYEQYF. The CDR3 region has the DNA TGTGCCTGGAGGGCGGACAGCCTTTACGAGCAGTACTTC.

A few counts support this clone. The chain carries TRBV6-6 and TRBJ1-6; 8 nucleotides align to TRBD1. Looked up from germline, CDR1 is MNHNY and CDR2 is SVGAGI (reference sequence). The CDR3 runs to 14 residues. J was trimmed by 9 bases and V by 2 bases; bases with no gene match: 3. DNA for the CDR3: TGTGCCAGCAGTTACGGACAGGGCGGTTCACCCCTCCACTTT. This encodes CASSYGQGGSPLHF.

This chain connects TRBV15 to TRBJ1-2; 7 bases agree with TRBD1. The V gene's germline CDR1 is LNHNV and CDR2 YYDKDF (reference sequence). The CDR3 is made up of 14 amino acids. The ends lost 4 bases at V and 6 bases at J; junction bases unmatched: 8. CDR3 in DNA: TGTGCCACCAGCACCCGGACAGGAATGGATGGCTACACCTTC. It translates to CATSTRTGMDGYTF.

The chain employs TRBV5-8 and TRBJ1-1, with TRBD1 matching over 8 bases. This CDR3 region has 14 residues. The J segment lost 6 bases and the V segment lost 0 bases, leaving 4 bases of the junction unmatched. In germline, CDR1 is SGHTS, CDR2 YDEGEE. The chain's CDR3 is CASSLEQGGPEAFF. CDR3 sequence (DNA): TGTGCCAGCAGCTTGGAACAGGGGGGGCCTGAAGCTTTCTTT. The entire variable domain, with the rest obtained from reference TRBV5-8 and TRBJ1-1, is as follows: EAGVTQSPTHLIKTRGQQATLRCSPISGHTSVYWYQQALGLGLQFLLWYDEGEERNRGNFPPRFSGRQFPNYSSELNVNALELEDSALYLCASSLEQGGPEAFFGQGTRLTVV.